These T cell receptor beta chains were read from a single sample in a study of CD8+ T cells in alopecia areata. Produced via immunoSEQ multiplex PCR; TCRdb's table is partial and in-frame only. The sample consists of some 170,000 clones, 58% of them appearing once. The input for sequencing was CD4+ T cells sorted from blood, taken at approximately week 55, from a patient treated with tofacitinib. The receptors come from a human donor with alopecia areata. CDR3s leave out the opening cysteine and the closing phenylalanine or tryptophan. The order of the fields is CDR3 protein, V gene, D gene, J gene. D genes are given only for firm matches.

CDR3aa: ASSLVGGGSSYQETQY
v_gene: TRBV7-2
d_gene: NA
j_gene: TRBJ2-5

CDR3aa: ASSFQGVQETQY
v_gene: TRBV7-2
d_gene: NA
j_gene: TRBJ2-5

CDR3aa: ASSEFAENVEKLF
v_gene: TRBV2
d_gene: NA
j_gene: TRBJ1-4

CDR3aa: ASSPTGSSSYEQY
v_gene: TRBV28
d_gene: TRBD1
j_gene: TRBJ2-7

CDR3aa: ATSRETPGGADQPQH
v_gene: TRBV15
d_gene: NA
j_gene: TRBJ1-5

CDR3aa: ATSRDALAGTDTQY
v_gene: TRBV15
d_gene: TRBD2
j_gene: TRBJ2-3

CDR3aa: ASSLKSLASADTQY
v_gene: TRBV13
d_gene: NA
j_gene: TRBJ2-3

CDR3aa: AWSRDRDSSYNSPLH
v_gene: TRBV30
d_gene: TRBD1
j_gene: TRBJ1-6

CDR3aa: SVEARPLGAF
v_gene: TRBV29-1
d_gene: NA
j_gene: TRBJ1-1

CDR3aa: AWSDLGGPQH
v_gene: TRBV30
d_gene: NA
j_gene: TRBJ1-5

CDR3aa: ASRGTARSQETQY
v_gene: TRBV19
d_gene: NA
j_gene: TRBJ2-5

CDR3aa: ASSPTPGQGNEKLF
v_gene: TRBV7-9
d_gene: TRBD1
j_gene: TRBJ1-4

CDR3aa: SAGRPIPQH
v_gene: TRBV20-1
d_gene: NA
j_gene: TRBJ1-5

CDR3aa: ASSLERGIYGYT
v_gene: TRBV27
d_gene: NA
j_gene: TRBJ1-2

CDR3aa: ASYQMGQGHTEAF
v_gene: TRBV6-5
d_gene: TRBD1
j_gene: TRBJ1-1

CDR3aa: ASSVAGLENSPLH
v_gene: TRBV2
d_gene: NA
j_gene: TRBJ1-6

CDR3aa: ASRARSTYNEQF
v_gene: TRBV19
d_gene: NA
j_gene: TRBJ2-1

CDR3aa: ASSPRQGTGELF
v_gene: TRBV6-5
d_gene: TRBD1
j_gene: TRBJ2-2

CDR3aa: ASSLTDRGRSPLH
v_gene: TRBV27
d_gene: NA
j_gene: TRBJ1-6

CDR3aa: ATSQGQGFRTNYGYT
v_gene: TRBV15
d_gene: TRBD1
j_gene: TRBJ1-2

CDR3aa: AISEPSGGATDTQY
v_gene: TRBV10-3
d_gene: TRBD2
j_gene: TRBJ2-3

CDR3aa: ASSLGQGASPLH
v_gene: TRBV6-1
d_gene: TRBD1
j_gene: TRBJ1-6